The 26 T cell receptor beta chains given below trace back to one sample, sequenced in a study of liver allograft versus peripheral blood T cells. Across the study: Recipients' peripheral blood T cell receptor repertoires were compared with those in transplanted livers.

One entry per CDR3 protein results from TCRdb running MiXCR on the reads. Here the sample spans 6,000 to 7,000 distinct CDR3 sequences, 15% to 20% being singletons. The receptors were sampled from a human patient who had a liver transplant. The graft donor may account for some of the T cells.

This clonotype has just a few counts. The V call is TRBV12-5, the J call TRBJ1-5, with D unresolved. Germline lookup yields CDR1 LGHNT and CDR2 FRNRAP. CDR3 length: 17 amino acids. Trimming pared 0 bases from V and 3 bases from J, leaving 15 bases between. CDR3 nucleotide sequence: TGTGCTAGTGGTTTGGTAATCCTCGAGGGTACCAATCAGCCCCAGCATTTT. Encoded protein: CASGLVILEGTNQPQHF.

The chain employs TRBV20-1 and TRBJ1-1; maybe TRBD1 (6 bases). Germline CDR1 and CDR2: DFQATT and SNEGSKA (reference sequence). The CDR3 spans 14 residues. With 6 bases removed from V and 5 bases from J, the gap between germline ends came to 19 bases. Written as DNA, the CDR3 is TGCAGTGCCCCTCTTAGACAGGCGGGGACTGAAGCTTTCTTT. Translating it yields CSAPLRQAGTEAFF.

The chain combines TRBV9 with TRBJ1-3; TRBD1 aligns across 9 bases. The V gene end was trimmed by 7 bases and the J gene end by 0 bases; junction bases not matched to a gene: 8. Germline CDR1 and CDR2: SGDLS and YYNGEE. The CDR3 spans 16 residues. Here the CDR3 reads CASGDRVMSSGNTIYF. CDR3 DNA: TGTGCCAGCGGGGACAGGGTGATGAGCTCTGGAAACACCATATATTTT. Complete variable domain (other parts from reference TRBV9 and TRBJ1-3): DSGVTQTPKHLITATGQRVTLRCSPRSGDLSVYWYQQSLDQGLQFLIQYYNGEERAKGNILERFSAQQFPDLHSELNLSSLELGDSALYFCASGDRVMSSGNTIYFGEGSWLTVV.

This clonotype was found a few times. This sequence joins TRBV7-9 and TRBJ1-1; TRBD1 matches 7 bases. Germline assignment: CDR1 SEHNR and CDR2 FQNEAQ (reference sequence). The trim removed 5 bases at V and 10 bases at J, leaving 10 bases unmatched. CDR3 length equals 13 residues. For the CDR3, the DNA is TGTGCCAGCAGCCCCTTGACAGGGATCGGAGCTTTCTTT. Protein sequence: CASSPLTGIGAFF. The complete variable domain, with remaining parts taken from reference TRBV7-9 and TRBJ1-1, reads DTGVSQNPRHKITKRGQNVTFRCDPISEHNRLYWYRQTLGQGPEFLTYFQNEAQLEKSRLLSDRFSAERPKGSFSTLEIQRTEQGDSAMYLCASSPLTGIGAFFGQGTRLTVV.

The rearrangement links TRBV9 to TRBJ2-5; D is possibly TRBD1 (6 bases). Between the trimmed V and J ends, which lost 4 bases and 5 bases, there was a span of 18 bases. The CDR3 runs 15 residues. The germline V gene has CDR1 SGDLS and CDR2 YYNGEE. CDR3 sequence reads: CASSQWDTLRETQYF. CDR3 in DNA: TGTGCCAGCAGCCAGTGGGACACCCTCAGGGAGACCCAGTACTTC.

This chain uses TRBV12-3 or TRBV12-4 with TRBJ1-5; D gene uncertain. The length of the CDR3 is 16 residues. Trimming left V 6 bases short and J 0 bases short, with 15 bases between. CDR3 nucleotides: TGTGCCAGCAGCCTCGGTGGGGTTTATAGCAATCAGCCCCAGCATTTT. It encodes CASSLGGVYSNQPQHF.

This clonotype ranks as medium-sized. The V and J genes are TRBV18 and TRBJ1-1; D remains unclear. The V and J ends lost 5 bases and 1 base respectively, with 8 bases between them. Per the germline V gene, CDR1 is KGHSH and CDR2 is LQKENI. This CDR3 has 13 amino acids. The CDR3 nucleotides read TGTGCCAGCTCAGTAGACACGAACACTGAAGCTTTCTTT. Protein sequence: CASSVDTNTEAFF.

This clonotype is labeled medium-sized. The V call is TRBV18, the J call TRBJ1-2; D remains unclear. Germline assignment: CDR1 KGHSH and CDR2 LQKENI. This CDR3 has 14 residues. Trimming removed 2 bases from V and 5 bases from J, with 12 bases in between. The CDR3 DNA sequence: TGTGCCAGCTCACCAACAGACGCCCCATATGGCTACACCTTC. It specifies CASSPTDAPYGYTF.

By share, this clonotype ranks as medium-sized. Written as DNA, the CDR3 is TGTGCCAGCAGTTACGCCCCGACAGGGACCGATGGCTACACCTTC. It encodes CASSYAPTGTDGYTF. V usage is TRBV6-6 and J usage is TRBJ1-2; the match to TRBD1 covers 7 bases. The germline gives CDR1 MNHNY, CDR2 SVGAGI (reference sequence). The trim removed 2 bases at V and 6 bases at J, leaving 9 bases unmatched. The CDR3 runs to 15 residues.

This clonotype is medium-sized (0.01 to 0.1%) by share. The chain uses TRBV29-1 and TRBJ2-6; no reliable D call. CDR1 is SQVTM and CDR2 is ANQGSEA in the germline V gene. The CDR3 is 13 residues long. V was trimmed by 6 bases and J by 7 bases, leaving 13 bases between them. The CDR3 is CSVNGNGANVLTF. Written as DNA, the CDR3 is TGCAGCGTCAACGGTAATGGCGCCAACGTCCTGACTTTC.

The chain employs TRBV30 and TRBJ1-2; D remains unclear. The germline V gene has CDR1 GTSNPN and CDR2 SVGIG (reference sequence). CDR3 size: 11 residues. V lost 1 base and J 4 bases, leaving 4 bases between the germline ends. The CDR3 region is CAWSGVYGYTF. CDR3 sequence (DNA): TGTGCCTGGAGTGGGGTCTATGGCTACACCTTC.

This clonotype was recorded many times. The chain joins TRBV9 to TRBJ2-2, with TRBD1 as a possible D gene (6 bases). Trimming removed 4 bases at V and 2 bases at J, with 12 bases between. The CDR3 runs to 15 residues. Germline lookup yields CDR1 SGDLS and CDR2 YYNGEE. CDR3 nucleotides: TGTGCCAGCAGCACCCGGACAGATAACACCGGGGAGCTGTTTTTT. Its protein product is CASSTRTDNTGELFF. The full variable domain, completed using reference TRBV9 and TRBJ2-2, is DSGVTQTPKHLITATGQRVTLRCSPRSGDLSVYWYQQSLDQGLQFLIQYYNGEERAKGNILERFSAQQFPDLHSELNLSSLELGDSALYFCASSTRTDNTGELFFGEGSRLTVL.

For this clonotype: It may be a read error: a sequence one base away is much more abundant. The gene calls are TRBV5-6 and TRBJ1-4, with TRBD1 matching over 7 bases. The CDR3 has 17 amino acids. After removal of 0 bases from V and 8 bases from J, the junction contained 13 bases not matched to a gene. Germline V gene sequence: CDR1 SGHDT, CDR2 YYEEEE. In DNA form, the CDR3 reads TGTGCCAGCAGCTTGGTCGGCCAGGGGGGTACGGGCGAAAAACTGTTTTTT. Its protein is CASSLVGQGGTGEKLFF.

This clonotype showed up just a few times. The chain has TRBV5-6 and TRBJ1-1, with TRBD1 as a possible D gene (5 bases). The germline V and J ends were trimmed by 0 bases and 1 base, with 13 bases remaining between them. Germline values: CDR1 SGHDT, CDR2 YYEEEE. The CDR3 covers 16 residues. The CDR3 nucleotides are TGTGCCAGCAGCTTGGGGGGCAGGTTGTCGAACACTGAAGCTTTCTTT. This sequence encodes CASSLGGRLSNTEAFF.

Comment on this clonotype: Given a much more abundant clone one base away, this may be a read error. The chain is built from TRBV19 and TRBJ1-1; D is undetermined. CDR1 is LNHDA and CDR2 is SQIVND in the germline V gene (reference sequence). The CDR3 consists of 13 residues. The CDR3 sequence: CASRPGFGTEALF. CDR3 DNA: TGTGCCAGCAGACCTGGGTTCGGCACTGAAGCTTTATTT.

The V call is TRBV16, the J call TRBJ1-5; possible D gene TRBD1, 6 bases. The germline CDR1 and CDR2 sequences are KGHSY and FQNENV. The CDR3 is made up of 16 amino acids. V was trimmed by 1 base and J by 5 bases, leaving 15 bases between them. As DNA, the CDR3 is TGTGCCAGCAGCCAATACCCGGGGGCGGGGGATCAGCCCCAGCATTTT. This sequence encodes CASSQYPGAGDQPQHF.

In this sample, this clonotype turned up many times. The rearrangement uses TRBV27 and TRBJ1-6, with TRBD1 identical over 9 bases. The V gene's germline CDR1 is MNHEY and CDR2 SMNVEV (reference sequence). Germline trimming cut 6 bases from V and 8 bases from J; bases unmatched to any gene: 5. This CDR3 comprises 14 residues. The CDR3 sequence: CASRDWDRDSPLHF. The CDR3 DNA is TGTGCCAGCAGGGACTGGGACAGGGATTCACCCCTCCACTTT.

At least ten counts were recorded for this clonotype. CDR3 in DNA: TGTGCCATCAGTGGTCGGACAGGGAGGTTGTACACTGAAGCTTTCTTT. Its protein product is CAISGRTGRLYTEAFF. The chain carries TRBV10-3 and TRBJ1-1, with 8 bases that match TRBD1. This CDR3 contains 16 residues. Germline assignment: CDR1 ENHRY and CDR2 SYGVKD. After removal of 4 bases from V and 3 bases from J, the junction contained 10 bases not matched to a gene.

The sample holds a few counts of this clonotype. The chain uses TRBV6-2 or TRBV6-3 and TRBJ2-1; TRBD2 agrees at 8 bases. V lost 8 bases to trimming and J lost 2 bases; unmatched junction nucleotides: 8. CDR3 length: 15 residues. Germline V gene data show CDR1 as MNHEY and CDR2 as SVGEGT. This chain's CDR3 is CASSDGGGAYNEQFF. CDR3 DNA: TGTGCCAGCTCCGACGGGGGGGGAGCCTACAATGAGCAGTTCTTC.

This clonotype was observed a few times. This chain connects TRBV19 to TRBJ1-1; D perhaps matches TRBD1 (5 bases). Trimming stripped 8 bases from V and 4 bases from J, with 17 bases between. This CDR3 is built from 14 residues. Germline V lookup: CDR1 LNHDA, CDR2 SQIVND (reference sequence). CDR3 nucleotide sequence: TGTGCCAGTTCCCTTGAGGGGCTTATCACTGAAGCTTTCTTT. Encoded protein: CASSLEGLITEAFF.

This clonotype has more than one count but fewer than ten. The chain has TRBV5-6 and TRBJ2-1; D call uncertain. The ends were cut back, 1 base at V and 5 bases at J, with 4 bases in the middle. CDR1 and CDR2 (germline): SGHDT, YYEEEE. This CDR3 comprises 12 residues. The CDR3: CASSLTDNEQFF. The CDR3 DNA reads as TGTGCCAGCAGCTTGACAGACAATGAGCAGTTCTTC.

This chain links TRBV20-1 with TRBJ2-1; D may be TRBD1 or TRBD2 (5 bases each). Trimming took 6 bases from V and 6 from J, leaving 21 bases between them. CDR3 length: 15 residues. Germline CDR1 DFQATT, CDR2 SNEGSKA (reference sequence). The CDR3 sequence: CSAPFRGFFSNEQFF. The CDR3 nucleotides are TGCAGTGCCCCCTTCCGGGGCTTTTTCTCCAATGAGCAGTTCTTC.

This clonotype was seen repeatedly, ten times or more. This chain connects TRBV6-2 or TRBV6-3 to TRBJ1-2, with D possibly matching TRBD1 (5 bases). Trimming stripped 4 bases from V and 7 bases from J, with 13 bases between. The CDR3 has 13 residues. The germline V gene encodes CDR1 MNHEY and CDR2 SVGEGT. The DNA for the CDR3 is TGTGCCAGCAGTTTTATACAGGTCTCTGGCTACACCTTC. Residues: CASSFIQVSGYTF.

This clonotype was counted only a few times. The chain is built from TRBV19 and TRBJ2-3; D not certain. Trimming cost V 6 bases and J 0 bases, with 10 bases left between them. The CDR3 extends over 14 amino acids. CDR1 is LNHDA, CDR2 SQIVND, per germline (reference sequence). The CDR3 reads CASRESVSTDTQYF. The CDR3 coding sequence is TGTGCCAGTAGGGAGTCCGTCAGCACAGATACGCAGTATTTT.

The genes are TRBV7-9 and TRBJ1-3; D is possibly TRBD1 (5 bases). Trimming pared 1 base from V and 9 bases from J, leaving 16 bases between. CDR1 and CDR2 (germline): SEHNR, FQNEAQ (reference sequence). This CDR3 is 15 amino acids long. The CDR3 protein is CASSLGRDGTSTIYF. For the CDR3, the DNA is TGTGCCAGCAGCTTAGGCCGGGACGGTACAAGCACCATATATTTT.

J is TRBJ1-1 and V is TRBV7-9; D call uncertain. There are 13 residues in the CDR3. Deletions cut 5 bases from V and 0 bases from J, with 7 bases between. In germline, CDR1 is SEHNR, CDR2 FQNEAQ (reference sequence). CDR3 sequence reads: CASSLPLNTEAFF. CDR3 in DNA: TGTGCCAGCAGCCTGCCATTGAACACTGAAGCTTTCTTT.